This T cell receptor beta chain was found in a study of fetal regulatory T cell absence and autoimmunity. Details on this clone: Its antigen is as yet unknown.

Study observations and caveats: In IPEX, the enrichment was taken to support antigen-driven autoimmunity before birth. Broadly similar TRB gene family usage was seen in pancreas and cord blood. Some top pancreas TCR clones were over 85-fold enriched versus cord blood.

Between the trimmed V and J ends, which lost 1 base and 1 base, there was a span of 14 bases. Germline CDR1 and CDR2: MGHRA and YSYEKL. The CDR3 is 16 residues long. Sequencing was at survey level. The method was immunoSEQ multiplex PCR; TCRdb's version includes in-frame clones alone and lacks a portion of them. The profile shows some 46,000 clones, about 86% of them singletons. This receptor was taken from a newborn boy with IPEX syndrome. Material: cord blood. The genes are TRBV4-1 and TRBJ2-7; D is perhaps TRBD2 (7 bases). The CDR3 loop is CASSQVWGGPSYEQYF. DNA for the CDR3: TGCGCCAGCAGCCAAGTATGGGGGGGGCCTTCCTACGAGCAGTACTTC.